The 27 T cell receptor beta chains given below trace back to one sample, sequenced in a study of T cells in Graves' hyperthyroidism and ophthalmopathy. Researchers amplified the TCR beta CDR3 regions from RNA transcripts. RT-PCR in the first round (using the HTBI primer set) targeted the TCR CDR3. A single record per CDR3 protein comes from TCRdb applying MiXCR to the multiplex PCR reads. The sample yields some 740,000 distinct CDR3 sequences, 13% to 15% seen once. The specimen sequenced was blood. The receptors were sampled from a woman between 18 and 29 years old with Graves' hyperthyroidism.

This clonotype came up many times. The J gene is TRBJ1-2, the V gene TRBV7-9; no clear D. Germline CDR1 SEHNR, CDR2 FQNEAQ (reference sequence). Trimming pared 1 base from V and 3 bases from J, leaving 12 bases between. The length of the CDR3 is 15 residues. In DNA, the CDR3 is TGTGCCAGCAGCTTAGGCGGGGAGGTGTACTATGGCTACACCTTC. Encoded protein: CASSLGGEVYYGYTF. Variable domain in full (rest from reference TRBV7-9 and TRBJ1-2): DTGVSQNPRHKITKRGQNVTFRCDPISEHNRLYWYRQTLGQGPEFLTYFQNEAQLEKSRLLSDRFSAERPKGSFSTLEIQRTEQGDSAMYLCASSLGGEVYYGYTFGSGTRLTVV.

This clonotype was observed a handful of times. V gene TRBV9 combines with J gene TRBJ1-1, with a possible D match to TRBD1 (6 bases). Germline-derived CDR1 and CDR2 are SGDLS and YYNGEE. The ends were cut back, 3 bases at V and 7 bases at J, with 13 bases in the middle. This CDR3 comprises 13 residues. The CDR3 sequence: CASSALTGREAFF. The CDR3, as DNA: TGTGCCAGCAGCGCGCTGACAGGACGTGAAGCTTTCTTT. Combining the CDR3 with reference TRBV9 and TRBJ1-1 gives the whole variable domain DSGVTQTPKHLITATGQRVTLRCSPRSGDLSVYWYQQSLDQGLQFLIQYYNGEERAKGNILERFSAQQFPDLHSELNLSSLELGDSALYFCASSALTGREAFFGQGTRLTVV.

This clonotype showed up just a few times. The chain recombines TRBV6-2 or TRBV6-3 with TRBJ2-4; 11 bases line up with TRBD1. This CDR3 contains 15 residues. Germline V lookup: CDR1 MNHEY, CDR2 SVGEGT. The junction had 8 bases not matched to a gene; V was cut back by 5 bases and J by 8 bases. The chain's CDR3 is CASSDGGTGGYIQYF. DNA for the CDR3: TGTGCCAGCAGTGACGGAGGGACAGGGGGATACATTCAGTACTTC.

This clonotype came up many times. The V call is TRBV7-9, the J call TRBJ2-7, with TRBD2 matching over 10 bases. Unmatched junction bases numbered 6, after V lost 5 bases and J lost 5 bases. The CDR3 extends over 14 amino acids. Germline assignment: CDR1 SEHNR and CDR2 FQNEAQ (reference sequence). The CDR3 region is CASSTSGRANEQYF. The CDR3 DNA reads TGTGCCAGCAGCACCAGCGGGAGGGCTAACGAGCAGTACTTC.

This clonotype was found many times. The rearrangement uses TRBV12-3 or TRBV12-4 and TRBJ1-5; D is unresolved. CDR3 length equals 13 residues. Trimming stripped 8 bases from V and 3 bases from J, with 11 bases between. The CDR3 sequence is CASGDNTNQPQHF. For the CDR3, the DNA is TGTGCCAGCGGAGACAACACCAATCAGCCCCAGCATTTT.

The chain uses TRBV19 and TRBJ2-7; 9 nucleotides align to TRBD1. CDR1 and CDR2 from the germline V gene are LNHDA and SQIVND (reference sequence). The CDR3 sequence is 15 residues long. With 5 bases clipped from V and 2 bases from J, the junction kept 7 bases outside the gene matches. CDR3 sequence (DNA): TGTGCCAGTAGTCCCTGGACAGGGGCGACCTACGAGCAGTACTTC. Translated, it gives CASSPWTGATYEQYF. Using reference TRBV19 and TRBJ2-7 for the parts outside the CDR3, the full variable domain is DGGITQSPKYLFRKEGQNVTLSCEQNLNHDAMYWYRQDPGQGLRLIYYSQIVNDFQKGDIAEGYSVSREKKESFPLTVTSAQKNPTAFYLCASSPWTGATYEQYFGPGTRLTVT.

This clonotype has a handful of counts. The rearrangement joins TRBV2 to TRBJ2-7, with TRBD1 matching over 9 bases. Trimming at V came to 4 bases and at J to 5 bases, leaving 15 bases not matched to a gene. The CDR3 covers 17 residues. In germline, CDR1 is SNHLY, CDR2 FYNNEI. CDR3 residues: CASSAKRDGTGFNEQYF. The DNA of the CDR3 is TGTGCCAGCAGTGCAAAAAGGGACGGGACAGGGTTCAACGAGCAGTACTTC.

This clonotype was counted ten times or more. The chain recombines TRBV30 with TRBJ2-7, with 10 positions matching TRBD2. After removal of 2 bases from V and 1 base from J, the junction contained 14 bases not matched to a gene. CDR3 length: 18 residues. Germline V gene data show CDR1 as GTSNPN and CDR2 as SVGIG (reference sequence). The CDR3 DNA reads TGTGCCTGGAGTACCCAGGGTGAGCGGGAGGGCCGGTCCTACGAGCAGTACTTC. Translating gives CAWSTQGEREGRSYEQYF.

J is TRBJ1-2 and V is TRBV7-2, with unresolved D. This CDR3 is 15 amino acids long. V was cut by 1 base and J by 1 base, with 10 bases left in between. Germline-derived CDR1 and CDR2 are SGHTA and FQGNSA. The DNA of the CDR3 is TGTGCCAGCAGCTTAGGTCTCTTCATTAACTATGGCTACACCTTC. It codes for CASSLGLFINYGYTF.

This clonotype was counted ten times or more. The CDR3 sequence is CASGTAYNEQFF. DNA of the CDR3: TGTGCCAGCGGAACTGCCTACAATGAGCAGTTCTTC. The chain has TRBV12-3 or TRBV12-4 and TRBJ2-1; D remains unclear. This CDR3 spans 12 amino acids. Trimming left V 8 bases short and J 2 bases short, with 7 bases between.

This clonotype was counted a few times. The V and J genes are TRBV7-9 and TRBJ2-7; D call uncertain. Germline CDR1 reads SEHNR; CDR2 reads FQNEAQ (reference sequence). The V gene lost 0 bases and the J gene lost 2 bases, with 11 bases spanning the gap. The CDR3 consists of 15 residues. CDR3 region: CASSLAVTATYEQYF. CDR3 DNA: TGTGCCAGCAGCTTAGCGGTAACAGCAACCTACGAGCAGTACTTC.

Concerning this clonotype: Possible read error: a much larger clone is one base away. This rearrangement joins TRBV15 to TRBJ2-1; D is possibly TRBD2 (6 bases). There are 14 residues in the CDR3. Germline V gene sequence: CDR1 LNHNV, CDR2 YYDKDF (reference sequence). The germline V and J ends were trimmed by 7 bases and 8 bases, with 18 bases remaining between them. The CDR3: CATTHGGVGHEQFF. DNA for the CDR3: TGTGCCACCACTCACGGGGGAGTAGGGCATGAGCAGTTCTTC.

The chain is built from TRBV5-4 and TRBJ1-5, with unresolved D. This CDR3 is built from 15 residues. Per the germline V gene, CDR1 is SGHNT and CDR2 is YYREEE (reference sequence). Trimming pared 0 bases from V and 0 bases from J, leaving 7 bases between. For the CDR3, the DNA is TGTGCCAGCAGCTTGGGTCCTGGTAGCAATCAGCCCCAGCATTTT. Its translation is CASSLGPGSNQPQHF.

V gene TRBV28 combines with J gene TRBJ2-1; 7 nucleotides agree with TRBD2. Germline loops: CDR1 MDHEN, CDR2 SYDVKM. The V gene end was trimmed by 8 bases and the J gene end by 7 bases; junction bases not matched to a gene: 11. The CDR3 contains 14 residues. The CDR3 DNA follows: TGTGCCAGCGTGGTCGGGGGGAGCTCAAATGAGCAGTTCTTC. Protein product: CASVVGGSSNEQFF.

The chain is built from TRBV27 and TRBJ2-1; weak D call: TRBD2 (5 bases). CDR1 and CDR2 (germline): MNHEY, SMNVEV (reference sequence). The germline V and J ends were trimmed by 2 bases and 6 bases, with 8 bases remaining between them. The CDR3 length is 13 residues. The CDR3 loop reads CASSLGRVNEQFF. CDR3 DNA sequence: TGTGCCAGCAGTTTAGGGCGGGTCAATGAGCAGTTCTTC.

Ten or more counts support this clonotype. This chain links TRBV6-1 with TRBJ2-1; 7 nucleotides line up with TRBD1. V lost 8 bases and J lost 0; bases outside the gene matches: 4. From germline, CDR1 is MNHNS and CDR2 SASEGT. This CDR3 region has 14 residues. This chain's CDR3 is CASRGQSSYNEQFF. The CDR3 DNA is TGTGCCAGCCGGGGACAGAGCTCCTACAATGAGCAGTTCTTC.

With respect to this clonotype: A much larger clone is a single base away; this may be a read error. The gene calls are TRBV6-1 and TRBJ2-6; 9 bases are a match to TRBD1. V gave up 11 bases and J gave up 1 base; unmatched junction bases: 12. The CDR3 runs to 17 residues. CDR1 is MNHNS, CDR2 SASEGT, per germline. CDR3 loop: CAGTRDRVSSGANVLTF. The DNA for the CDR3 is TGTGCCGGCACCCGGGACAGGGTGTCATCTGGGGCCAACGTCCTGACTTTC.

This clonotype was seen at least ten times. The J gene is TRBJ2-1, the V gene TRBV18; D is perhaps TRBD2 (5 bases). Trimming left V 1 base short and J 4 bases short, with 8 bases between. CDR3 size: 14 residues. The V gene's germline CDR1 is KGHSH and CDR2 LQKENI. The CDR3 sequence: CASSPRTAYNEQFF. The CDR3 DNA is TGTGCCAGCTCACCACGGACTGCATACAATGAGCAGTTCTTC.

This clonotype appeared many times. This chain connects TRBV28 to TRBJ1-1, with a tentative D call TRBD1 (6 bases). Germline V gives CDR1 MDHEN, CDR2 SYDVKM. Trimming left V 3 bases short and J 4 bases short, with 12 bases between. The CDR3 consists of 14 residues. This chain's CDR3 is CASSFWDKRTEAFF. The CDR3 DNA reads TGTGCCAGCAGTTTTTGGGACAAGCGCACTGAAGCTTTCTTT.

This clonotype was seen ten or more times. This rearrangement joins TRBV10-1 to TRBJ2-3; no firm D call. The CDR3 is 14 amino acids. V was trimmed by 7 bases and J by 6 bases, leaving 17 bases between them. Looked up from germline, CDR1 is WNHNN and CDR2 is SYGVQD (reference sequence). The CDR3 protein is CASTDDLSGDTQYF. For the CDR3, the DNA is TGCGCCAGCACCGATGACTTAAGTGGGGATACGCAGTATTTT.

There are a few counts of this clonotype. This chain links TRBV7-2 with TRBJ2-3; D unresolved. V was shortened by 6 bases and J by 6 bases, with 13 bases between the two germline ends. CDR1 and CDR2 from the germline V gene are SGHTA and FQGNSA. The CDR3 covers 13 residues. The CDR3 nucleotides read TGTGCCAGCAGGGGGTGGGATTCGGATACGCAGTATTTT. This codes for CASRGWDSDTQYF.

In this sample, this clonotype turned up once. The genes are TRBV6-5 and TRBJ2-2; D unresolved. The germline V gene encodes CDR1 MNHEY and CDR2 SVGAGI. V was shortened by 0 bases and J by 6 bases, with 8 bases between the two germline ends. The CDR3 is made up of 14 amino acids. CDR3 coding DNA: TGTGCCAGCAGTTACTCGGTGGCGTCCGGGGAGCTGTTTTTT. It encodes CASSYSVASGELFF.

The sample holds many counts of this clonotype. The chain links TRBV3-1 to TRBJ2-2; D is unresolved. The CDR3 totals 19 residues. The V end was cut by 0 bases, the J end by 0 bases, with 17 bases between. The germline V gene has CDR1 LGHDT and CDR2 YNNKEL (reference sequence). The CDR3 DNA reads as TGTGCCAGCAGCCAAGAATTTCCGCGGAGAAACGCGAACACCGGGGAGCTGTTTTTT. Protein: CASSQEFPRRNANTGELFF.

This sequence joins TRBV6-5 and TRBJ2-2; D unresolved. This CDR3 comprises 15 residues. The germline gives CDR1 MNHEY, CDR2 SVGAGI. V was cut by 4 bases and J by 8 bases, with 17 bases left in between. In DNA, the CDR3 is TGTGCCAGCAGTTCCAAGTTATTTTTAAGGGGGGAGCTGTTTTTT. Translating it yields CASSSKLFLRGELFF.

This chain uses TRBV27 with TRBJ2-1; no clear D gene. With 4 bases removed from V and 6 bases from J, the gap between germline ends came to 13 bases. Germline V gene lookup returns CDR1 MNHEY and CDR2 SMNVEV (reference sequence). CDR3 length: 14 residues. CDR3 in DNA: TGTGCCAGCAGTTCCCCCCCCGACGGCAATGAGCAGTTCTTC. Translation: CASSSPPDGNEQFF.

The chain is built from TRBV19 and TRBJ1-2; 12 bases align to TRBD1. There are 15 residues in the CDR3. Germline V gene sequence: CDR1 LNHDA, CDR2 SQIVND (reference sequence). V trimming: 7 bases; J trimming: 4 bases; junction bases outside the gene matches: 7. The CDR3 bases are TGTGCCAGTACCCTGGGACAGGGGGCTATCTATGGCTACACCTTC. This sequence encodes CASTLGQGAIYGYTF.

This clonotype was recorded many times. The chain uses TRBV7-2 and TRBJ2-7, with 9 bases identical to TRBD2. Germline-derived CDR1 and CDR2 are SGHTA and FQGNSA. The CDR3 loop spans 16 amino acids. Trimming at V came to 1 base and at J to 2 bases, leaving 6 bases not matched to a gene. The CDR3 nucleotides read TGTGCCAGCAGCTTAGGCCGACTAGCGGCCCCCTACGAGCAGTACTTC. This gives the protein CASSLGRLAAPYEQYF.